This T cell receptor beta chain was captured by sequencing in a study of spatial heterogeneity in lung cancer. Across the study: Detection of beta-chain sequences consistently exceeded that of alpha-chain sequences. As counted in raw reads, each unique TCR and UMI combination appeared more than ten times on average.

Time point noted: sample taken at primary tumor resection. Whole RNA obtained from tumor, nontumor lung or frozen PBMC underwent sequencing without sorting. The donors were 65 to 85 patients with non-small cell lung cancer that was early-stage and untreated. Trimming took 3 bases from V and 0 from J; bases not matched to a gene: 10. This CDR3 spans 18 amino acids. This clonotype showed up many times. Every molecule of TCR cDNA had its own unique molecular identifier. TCRdb reprocessed the 5' RACE reads with MiXCR, giving one entry per CDR3 protein. Counted here are roughly 39,000 distinct CDR3 sequences, around 7.5% occurring once; the ten biggest clones make up under 30%.

This chain uses TRBV12-3 or TRBV12-4 with TRBJ1-1, with TRBD1 matching over 10 bases. Sequencing was performed on PBMCs, taken at surgery. This TCR derives from a male donor with early-stage non-small cell lung cancer. Here the CDR3 DNA reads TGTGCCAGCAGTTTGCGGGACAGGGGACCCGGAATGAACACTGAAGCTTTCTTT. This sequence encodes CASSLRDRGPGMNTEAFF.